This TCR beta chain was retrieved from a study of blood T cell repertoires in COVID-19. Study context: The United States, Italy and Spain supplied acute and convalescent COVID-19 samples. The analysed material was cDNA or gDNA that came from T cells, B-cell-depleted T cells, or PBMCs.

This CDR3 has 14 amino acids. The V end was cut by 6 bases, the J end by 5 bases, with 13 bases between. The germline V gene encodes CDR1 MNHEY and CDR2 SVGAGI. Per the authors' pipeline: The assay estimated nucleated cells by amplifying reference gene primers. Sequencing was performed with immunoSEQ multiplex PCR; in TCRdb, only in-frame clones are kept and a portion is missing. V, J and clone size derive from that table, while D and trimming were established from the DNA sequence. The sample has under 150,000 clones, more than 65% seen once; the top ten hold less than 2%. This TCR came from a man aged 45 to 65 with acute or convalescent COVID-19. V is TRBV6-5 and J is TRBJ2-2; TRBD2 might be the D (5 bases). The sequencing sample was made of peripheral blood. Here the CDR3 DNA reads TGTGCCAGCAGCCTAGCCGGGGTAACCGGGGAGCTGTTTTTT. It codes for CASSLAGVTGELFF.